This T cell receptor (beta chain) was documented in a study of coeliac disease. Study-wide context: High-resolution HLA typing was lacking; TRBV7-2 bias was queried instead. Study findings and constraints: Largely private TRB repertoires meant most sequences were sample-unique. Active celiac intraepithelial and lamina propria samples had lower TRB and TRG clonality than control samples. Unbiased detection of gliadin-specific T cells was judged not feasible with this approach.

Produced via immunoSEQ multiplex PCR; TCRdb's table is partial and in-frame only. Counted here are a few thousand clones, about 70% occurring once; the ten biggest clones make up roughly 15%. One frozen approximately 490,000-cell aliquot per fraction was sequenced. As concerns this clone: Its target is not known.

The ends were cut back, 0 bases at V and 1 base at J, with 7 bases in the middle. Germline V gene sequence: CDR1 MNHEY, CDR2 SVGAGI. This CDR3 spans 15 amino acids. The genes are TRBV6-5 and TRBJ1-5; the D gene is possibly TRBD1 (5 bases). The source of this sequence is a woman aged 18-29 years with active celiac disease. Sequencing used intraepithelial lymphocytes from the gut. The CDR3 sequence: CASSYSGGSNQPQHF. The CDR3, as DNA: TGTGCCAGCAGTTACTCGGGGGGGAGCAATCAGCCCCAGCATTTT.